Below, 22 T cell receptor beta chains from the same sample are listed, as sequenced in a study of blood T cell repertoires in COVID-19 (dated by TCRdb to about 2020). To prepare the library, the immunoSEQ multiplex PCR assay was applied. TCRdb retrieved this table from immuneACCESS and kept in-frame rearrangements only. Not all clones are present; in checked studies, unresolved V genes account for under half, and no reason is known for the remainder. The sample table shows 280,000 or so clones, and roughly 85% are seen once. The biggest ten clones account for roughly 2.2% of the sample. Sequenced sample: PBMCs or T cells enriched from blood (not recorded which). These receptors were obtained from a man aged 30 to 39 who had recovered from COVID-19.

The V and J genes are TRBV29-1 and TRBJ1-2; D is uncertain. The ends were cut back, 3 bases at V and 2 bases at J, with 7 bases in the middle. This CDR3 spans 12 amino acids. Per the germline V gene, CDR1 is SQVTM and CDR2 is ANQGSEA. The CDR3 spells CSVERWNYGYTF. CDR3 coding DNA: TGCAGCGTTGAGAGATGGAACTATGGCTACACCTTC.

This clone appeared a few times. One junction end does not reproduce the germline sequence, and a read error may be involved. The chain couples TRBV7-9 to TRBJ1-1, with 8 bases identical to TRBD1. Germline values: CDR1 SEHNR, CDR2 FQNEAQ (reference sequence). The CDR3 is 12 amino acids. DNA for the CDR3: TGTGCCAGCAGCTTAATGGGGACAGGTGTTAACTTT. It codes for CASSLMGTGVNF.

This chain uses TRBV2 with TRBJ1-5, with a weak D call TRBD1 (6 bases). Germline V gives CDR1 SNHLY, CDR2 FYNNEI. The V and J ends lost 5 bases and 4 bases respectively, with 9 bases between them. The CDR3 sequence is 13 residues long. In nucleotides, the CDR3 is TGTGCCAGCAGTTTGGGGGCGAATCAGCCCCAGCATTTT. Translation gives CASSLGANQPQHF.

V gene TRBV7-9 combines with J gene TRBJ1-4, with D maybe TRBD1 (6 bases). V dropped 6 bases and J dropped 8 bases, with 13 bases sitting between them. This CDR3 region has 13 residues. Germline values: CDR1 SEHNR, CDR2 FQNEAQ (reference sequence). This chain's CDR3 is CASSVQGREKLFF. The CDR3 coding sequence is TGTGCCAGCAGTGTACAGGGACGAGAAAAACTGTTTTTT.

This sequence joins TRBV6-1 and TRBJ1-2, with a tentative D call TRBD1 (6 bases). This CDR3 has 17 residues. Trimming shortened V by 1 base and J by 0 bases, and 15 bases separated the two germline ends. Germline CDR1 is MNHNS and CDR2 is SASEGT. Here the CDR3 DNA reads TGTGCCAGCAGTGAAGTACTCAACAGGGAAGCTAACTATGGCTACACCTTC. It is translated as CASSEVLNREANYGYTF.

The chain combines TRBV5-1 with TRBJ1-1, with TRBD1 as a possible D gene (5 bases). The germline gives CDR1 SGHRS, CDR2 YFSETQ. V was shortened by 4 bases and J by 2 bases, with 12 bases between the two germline ends. There are 14 residues in the CDR3. The CDR3 loop reads CASSPTWGNTEAFF. CDR3 nucleotides: TGCGCCAGCAGCCCTACCTGGGGCAACACTGAAGCTTTCTTT. The whole variable domain, filled in from reference TRBV5-1 and TRBJ1-1, reads KAGVTQTPRYLIKTRGQQVTLSCSPISGHRSVSWYQQTPGQGLQFLFEYFSETQRNKGNFPGRFSGRQFSNSRSEMNVSTLELGDSALYLCASSPTWGNTEAFFGQGTRLTVV.

The chain joins TRBV3-1 (or the pseudogene TRBV3-2) to TRBJ2-2; the D gene is possibly TRBD1 (6 bases). The V and J ends lost 1 base and 4 bases respectively, with 7 bases between them. The CDR3 has 14 amino acids. Germline values: CDR1 LGHDT, CDR2 YNNKEL (reference sequence). Here the CDR3 reads CASSQGGRTGELFF. The DNA of the CDR3 is TGTGCCAGCAGCCAAGGGGGGCGCACCGGGGAGCTGTTTTTT.

The rearrangement joins TRBV5-1 to TRBJ2-5; no reliable D call. Trimming pared 4 bases from V and 0 bases from J, leaving 10 bases between. Germline V gene lookup returns CDR1 SGHRS and CDR2 YFSETQ. The CDR3 totals 14 residues. The CDR3 loop is CASSVETNQETQYF. CDR3 coding DNA: TGCGCCAGCAGCGTGGAGACAAACCAAGAGACCCAGTACTTC.

The V gene is TRBV9, the J gene TRBJ1-1; D gene unclear. Per the germline V gene, CDR1 is SGDLS and CDR2 is YYNGEE. The CDR3 is made up of 13 amino acids. The V end was cut by 0 bases, the J end by 4 bases, with 7 bases between. In nucleotides, the CDR3 is TGTGCCAGCAGCGTAGCTTCGAGCACTGAAGCTTTCTTT. It translates to CASSVASSTEAFF.

The chain links TRBV9 to TRBJ2-3; TRBD1 agrees at 9 bases. The J segment lost 3 bases and the V segment lost 0 bases, leaving 2 bases of the junction unmatched. The CDR3 length is 15 residues. Germline assignment: CDR1 SGDLS and CDR2 YYNGEE. The CDR3 nucleotides are TGTGCCAGCAGCGTAGATGACAGGGGGACAGATACGCAGTATTTT. It translates to CASSVDDRGTDTQYF.

About this clone itself: At one of its ends the junction is not consistent with the germline gene, which may arise from a read error. The chain links TRBV4-2 to TRBJ2-7, with 8 positions matching TRBD1. Per germline, CDR1 LGHNA and CDR2 YNFKEQ. The CDR3 is made up of 16 amino acids. This chain's CDR3 is CASSQLPGTGSFEQYF. CDR3 nucleotide sequence: TGTGCCAGCAGCCAACTCCCCGGGACAGGCTCCTTCGAGCAGTACTTC.

The chain carries TRBV19 and TRBJ1-1; no definite D call. CDR1 and CDR2 from the germline V gene are LNHDA and SQIVND (reference sequence). The CDR3 is made up of 14 amino acids. With 3 bases removed from V and 6 bases from J, the gap between germline ends came to 14 bases. CDR3 amino acids: CASSMAAVYSEAFF. The CDR3 bases are TGTGCCAGTAGTATGGCAGCGGTTTACTCTGAAGCTTTCTTT. Together with reference TRBV19 and TRBJ1-1, the CDR3 gives the full variable domain: DGGITQSPKYLFRKEGQNVTLSCEQNLNHDAMYWYRQDPGQGLRLIYYSQIVNDFQKGDIAEGYSVSREKKESFPLTVTSAQKNPTAFYLCASSMAAVYSEAFFGQGTRLTVV.

Here the CDR3 reads CASSQAENRGENYGYTF. The CDR3 nucleotides read TGCGCCAGCAGCCAAGCAGAAAACAGGGGGGAAAACTATGGCTACACCTTC. The chain is built from TRBV4-3 and TRBJ1-2; 8 nucleotides match TRBD1. CDR1 is LGHNA, CDR2 YSLEER, per germline. The CDR3 runs to 17 residues. The ends lost 1 base at V and 2 bases at J; junction bases unmatched: 9.

This clone has a single count. The chain recombines TRBV12-3 or TRBV12-4 with TRBJ2-7, with D perhaps TRBD2 (5 bases). V was shortened by 3 bases and J by 5 bases, with 11 bases between the two germline ends. The CDR3 consists of 13 residues. As DNA, the CDR3 is TGTGCCAGCAGTTTGAGGGTCGGGAACGAGCAGTACTTC. Amino acids: CASSLRVGNEQYF.

The CDR3 DNA is TGTGCCAGCAGCTTTCGAGGAGGCAGTGGCTACACCTTC. Residues: CASSFRGGSGYTF. This chain connects TRBV5-4 to TRBJ1-2; unclear D gene. CDR1 and CDR2 from the germline V gene are SGHNT and YYREEE (reference sequence). V shed 2 bases and J shed 7 bases, with 12 bases lying between them. The CDR3 consists of 13 residues.

This chain uses TRBV30 with TRBJ1-2; 7 bases match TRBD1. This CDR3 region has 15 residues. V lost 0 bases, J lost 3 bases, and 7 bases stayed unmatched. Germline V lookup: CDR1 GTSNPN, CDR2 SVGIG (reference sequence). CDR3 residues: CAWSVVGQWDYGYTF. In DNA form, the CDR3 reads TGTGCCTGGAGTGTAGTGGGACAGTGGGACTATGGCTACACCTTC.

V gene TRBV5-4 combines with J gene TRBJ2-5; 11 bases match TRBD1. CDR3 length: 15 amino acids. The germline V gene encodes CDR1 SGHNT and CDR2 YYREEE (reference sequence). V was pared by 4 bases and J by 2 bases, with 4 bases of the junction left unmatched. DNA for the CDR3: TGTGCCAGCAGCGGCGGGACAGGGGGTCAAGAGACCCAGTACTTC. Protein: CASSGGTGGQETQYF.

The chain couples TRBV5-4 to TRBJ1-2; 10 bases map to TRBD1. This CDR3 region has 15 residues. The junction had 11 bases not matched to a gene; V was cut back by 4 bases and J by 8 bases. CDR1 is SGHNT, CDR2 YYREEE, per germline (reference sequence). The CDR3 DNA reads as TGTGCCAGCAGCCTCACCACCGGGACAGGGGACGGCTACACCTTC. It encodes CASSLTTGTGDGYTF.

This chain connects TRBV7-9 to TRBJ1-6; 7 bases agree with TRBD1. Germline V gene lookup returns CDR1 SEHNR and CDR2 FQNEAQ (reference sequence). The CDR3 has 16 amino acids. The J segment lost 6 bases and the V segment lost 5 bases, leaving 10 bases of the junction unmatched. DNA of the CDR3: TGTGCCAGCAGCCCGGGGGTCGGGACAGTTAATTCACCCCTCCACTTT. The encoded protein is CASSPGVGTVNSPLHF.

V and J are TRBV10-1 and TRBJ1-3; tentatively, D is TRBD1 (6 bases). Trimming removed 4 bases at V and 2 bases at J, with 15 bases between. There are 16 residues in the CDR3. Germline CDR1 is WNHNN and CDR2 is SYGVQD (reference sequence). Here the CDR3 reads CASSGGRTDAGNTIYF. The CDR3 DNA reads as TGCGCCAGCAGTGGAGGAAGGACAGACGCTGGAAACACCATATATTTT.

The chain combines TRBV27 with TRBJ2-7; 13 bases are a match to TRBD2. CDR1 is MNHEY, CDR2 SMNVEV, per germline (reference sequence). CDR3 length equals 17 residues. V lost 6 bases to trimming and J lost 4 bases; unmatched junction nucleotides: 12. The CDR3 DNA reads TGTGCCAGCAGCCCCGGGACTAGCGGGGCCCGATGGTACGAGCAGTACTTC. It translates to CASSPGTSGARWYEQYF.

The V gene is TRBV5-1, the J gene TRBJ2-1; TRBD1 matches 7 bases. Germline CDR1 reads SGHRS; CDR2 reads YFSETQ. After removal of 6 bases from V and 4 bases from J, the junction contained 10 bases not matched to a gene. The CDR3 covers 15 residues. The CDR3 is CASKETGDWYNEQFF. In nucleotides, the CDR3 is TGCGCCAGCAAAGAAACAGGGGATTGGTACAATGAGCAGTTCTTC.